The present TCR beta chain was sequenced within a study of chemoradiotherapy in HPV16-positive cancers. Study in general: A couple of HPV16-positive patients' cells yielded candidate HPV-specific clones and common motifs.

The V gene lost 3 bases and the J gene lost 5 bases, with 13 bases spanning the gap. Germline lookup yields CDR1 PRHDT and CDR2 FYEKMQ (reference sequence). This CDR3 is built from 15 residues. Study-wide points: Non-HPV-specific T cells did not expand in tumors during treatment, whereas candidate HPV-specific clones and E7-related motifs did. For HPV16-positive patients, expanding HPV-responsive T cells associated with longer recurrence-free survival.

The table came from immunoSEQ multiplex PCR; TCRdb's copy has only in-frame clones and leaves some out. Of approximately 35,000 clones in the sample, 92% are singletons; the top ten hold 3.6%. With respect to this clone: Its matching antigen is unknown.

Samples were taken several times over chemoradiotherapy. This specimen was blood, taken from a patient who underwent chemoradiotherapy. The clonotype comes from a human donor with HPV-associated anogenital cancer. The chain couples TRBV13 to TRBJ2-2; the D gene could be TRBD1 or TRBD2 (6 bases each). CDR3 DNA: TGTGCCAGCAGCTTGGGACGGGGGCGGACCGGGGAGCTGTTTTTT. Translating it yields CASSLGRGRTGELFF.